The following is a TCR beta chain sequence with its context. Its target is unknown. These data are taken from a study of beta chain features in type 1 diabetes. Cells sorted by CD45RO/CCR7/CD25/CD127/CD95/CD27 comprised CD4+ naive, central memory, regulatory and stem cell-like memory cells. Findings of the study overall: In cDNA sequencing, cells with high TCR expression could be over-represented. Patients' naive, central memory and regulatory TCRB repertoires appeared more alike than those of healthy donors.

Germline V gene lookup returns CDR1 SGHTA and CDR2 FQGNSA. Trimming took 2 bases from V and 6 from J; bases not matched to a gene: 10. CDR3 size: 16 residues. TCRB transcripts that were expressed got sequenced, as all of the isolated RNA had been reverse transcribed. The protocol was immunoSEQ multiplex PCR, while the TCRdb copy is restricted to in-frame clones and leaves out a portion. The repertoire holds about 900,000 clones, with about 17% as singletons. This clonotype was sampled from a woman under 30 in good health. Sample: naive CD4+ T cells from blood. This chain uses TRBV7-2 with TRBJ2-1, with TRBD2 identical over 7 bases. The CDR3 protein is CASSLFSAGDGNEQFF. The CDR3 coding sequence is TGTGCCAGCAGCTTATTCTCGGCGGGAGACGGCAATGAGCAGTTCTTC.